This T cell receptor (beta chain) was captured in a study of CXCR3-negative and CXCR3-positive naive CD8 T cells. Study observations and caveats: Naive CXCR3-positive cells had TRB CDR3s more hydrophobic than those of CXCR3-negative naive cells. Both naive subsets carried similar amounts of surface CD5, so TCR strength was inferred from TRB CDR3 properties. Much lower diversity was found in memory CD8+ cells, while both naive subsets had comparably high diversity.

TRB cDNA libraries were made by UMI-labeled 5' RACE. TCRdb reanalyzed the 5' RACE reads, giving one entry per CDR3 protein sequence and no DNA. The repertoire shows under 7,000 distinct CDR3 sequences; the top ten hold under 2%. This CDR3 comprises 16 residues. Germline CDR1 is DFQATT and CDR2 is SNEGSKA (reference sequence). As regards this clonotype: Its specificity is not known.

The sequenced sample consisted of naive CXCR3+ CD8+ T cells from blood. As for subset: CD45RO-CCR7+CD27+CD95- naive CD8+ T cells expressing CXCR3 (TNR3+). The chain uses TRBV20-1 and TRBJ2-3; TCRdb picks TRBD1, but there is no DNA to check that call. The receptor's source is a human donor in good health. Some clones in this sample may be carry-over from other donors' samples. CDR3 protein: CSARDQGRGSTDTQYF.